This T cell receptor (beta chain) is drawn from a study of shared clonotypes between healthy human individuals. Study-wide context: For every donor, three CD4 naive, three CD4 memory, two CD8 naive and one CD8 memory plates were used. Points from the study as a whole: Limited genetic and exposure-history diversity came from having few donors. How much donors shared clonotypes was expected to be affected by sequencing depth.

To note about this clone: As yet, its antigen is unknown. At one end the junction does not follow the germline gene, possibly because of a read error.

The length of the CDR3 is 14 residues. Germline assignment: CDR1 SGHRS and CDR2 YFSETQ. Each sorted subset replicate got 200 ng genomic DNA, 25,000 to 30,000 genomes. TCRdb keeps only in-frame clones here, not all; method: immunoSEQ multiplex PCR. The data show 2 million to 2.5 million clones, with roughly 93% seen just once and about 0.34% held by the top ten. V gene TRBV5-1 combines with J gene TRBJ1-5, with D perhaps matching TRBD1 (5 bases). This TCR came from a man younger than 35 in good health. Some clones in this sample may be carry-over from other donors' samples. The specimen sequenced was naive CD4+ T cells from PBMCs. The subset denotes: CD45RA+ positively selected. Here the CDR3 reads CASSLGDLNQPQHF. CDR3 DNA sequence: TGCGCCAGCAGTTTGGGGGACCTCAATCAGCCCCAGCATTTT.